The 30 T cell receptor beta chains reported below all come from one sample, sequenced in a study of vaccination effects on CD4 cells after COVID-19. Some clones are missing from TCRdb's copy, which holds only in-frame ones; the method was immunoSEQ multiplex PCR. This table holds fewer than 65,000 clones, 75% found once. Antigen-specific CD4+ T cells were expanded (with viral peptide pools) by the ViraFEST assay ahead of sequencing. The culture ran for around ten days before CD4+ T cells were isolated. All vaccine recipients tested negative for nucleocapsid antibodies and had never contracted SARS-CoV-2 infection. What these receptors recognize is not known. The starting material was CD4+ T cells from PBMCs cultured with HCoV-OC43 spike peptides, obtained before COVID-19 vaccination. Subset specified: HCoV-OC43 spike overlapping peptide pool stimulation. These receptors came from a human donor who received a COVID-19 vaccine.

In DNA form, the CDR3 reads TGTGCCAGTAGTTCGCGCAATACCAATGAGCAGTTCTTC. Translating gives CASSSRNTNEQFF. This sequence joins TRBV19 and TRBJ2-1; D is ambiguous. This CDR3 has 13 residues. Trimming pared 5 bases from V and 6 bases from J, leaving 11 bases between. Germline CDR1 reads LNHDA; CDR2 reads SQIVND (reference sequence).

The J gene is TRBJ1-4, the V gene TRBV28; the D gene is possibly TRBD1 (5 bases). Germline CDR1 and CDR2: MDHEN and SYDVKM. V gave up 5 bases and J gave up 6 bases, with 16 bases separating them. The CDR3 is 15 amino acids. The CDR3 sequence is CASSLHTGVDEKLFF. CDR3 DNA: TGTGCCAGCAGTCTCCACACAGGCGTTGATGAAAAACTGTTTTTT.

V gene TRBV5-8 combines with J gene TRBJ1-3; no firm D call. Trimming took off 1 base at V and 4 bases at J, with 12 bases between the two ends. The CDR3 is made up of 15 amino acids. CDR1 SGHTS and CDR2 YDEGEE come from the germline V gene. CDR3 protein: CASSLRPSWGNTIYF. CDR3 DNA: TGTGCCAGCAGCTTGCGTCCCTCGTGGGGAAACACCATATATTTT.

The rearrangement links TRBV5-8 to TRBJ2-1, with 9 bases that match TRBD1. This CDR3 is 17 amino acids long. Germline loops: CDR1 SGHTS, CDR2 YDEGEE. J was trimmed by 4 bases and V by 7 bases; bases with no gene match: 15. The CDR3 sequence is CASPWVPGTGLYNEQFF. CDR3 DNA sequence: TGTGCCAGCCCTTGGGTCCCCGGGACAGGGCTATACAATGAGCAGTTCTTC. The full variable domain, in which reference TRBV5-8 and TRBJ2-1 provide the parts outside the CDR3, is EAGVTQSPTHLIKTRGQQATLRCSPISGHTSVYWYQQALGLGLQFLLWYDEGEERNRGNFPPRFSGRQFPNYSSELNVNALELEDSALYLCASPWVPGTGLYNEQFFGPGTRLTVL.

This clone was picked up one time. The V gene is TRBV20-1, the J gene TRBJ1-2; tentatively, D is TRBD1 (6 bases). Germline assignment: CDR1 DFQATT and CDR2 SNEGSKA (reference sequence). The length of the CDR3 is 13 residues. Trimming cost V 3 bases and J 6 bases, with 14 bases left between them. For the CDR3, the DNA is TGCAGTGCTAGTTTGACGGGGGCGGATGGCTACACCTTC. This encodes CSASLTGADGYTF.

The rearrangement uses TRBV4-1 and TRBJ1-4; no clear D. V lost 5 bases and J 4 bases, leaving 14 bases between the germline ends. This CDR3 is built from 15 residues. CDR1 and CDR2 from the germline V gene are MGHRA and YSYEKL. The CDR3 coding sequence is TGCGCCAGCAGCACGCGGACGGGGTATAATGAAAAACTGTTTTTT. Protein: CASSTRTGYNEKLFF.

The V and J genes are TRBV5-4 and TRBJ2-1, with 11 bases aligning to TRBD1. The trim removed 5 bases at V and 4 bases at J, leaving 5 bases unmatched. The CDR3 spans 15 residues. In germline, CDR1 is SGHNT, CDR2 YYREEE (reference sequence). Here the CDR3 reads CASRTGQGEYNEQFF. The CDR3 DNA sequence: TGTGCCAGCAGAACGGGACAGGGGGAATACAATGAGCAGTTCTTC.

This rearrangement joins TRBV7-2 to TRBJ2-1; 9 bases map to TRBD2. The CDR3 is 17 amino acids. V dropped 1 base and J dropped 8; count of bases not matched to a gene: 12. Germline assignment: CDR1 SGHTA and CDR2 FQGNSA. The DNA of the CDR3 is TGTGCCAGCAGCTTAGGGTCTAGCGGGGCGTGGTACGATGAGCAGTTCTTC. Translating gives CASSLGSSGAWYDEQFF.

The chain links TRBV9 to TRBJ2-5; possibly TRBD1 or TRBD2 for D (5 bases each). The CDR3 loop spans 15 amino acids. V lost 4 bases and J 4 bases, leaving 17 bases between the germline ends. Per the germline V gene, CDR1 is SGDLS and CDR2 is YYNGEE. The CDR3 nucleotides are TGTGCCAGCAGCCCCGGGACCATTAAGGCAGAGACCCAGTACTTC. Translating it yields CASSPGTIKAETQYF.

The chain recombines TRBV4-2 with TRBJ2-2, with TRBD2 identical over 15 bases. Losses at the gene ends were 6 bases for V and 5 bases for J; bases not matched to a gene: 4. The CDR3 is 16 amino acids. Germline V lookup: CDR1 LGHNA, CDR2 YNFKEQ. DNA for the CDR3: TGTGCCAGCAGGGGACTAGCGGGGGGAGAAACCGGGGAGCTGTTTTTT. Translating gives CASRGLAGGETGELFF.

V gene TRBV2 combines with J gene TRBJ2-5, with 7 positions matching TRBD1. The CDR3 is 15 amino acids. After removal of 7 bases from V and 0 bases from J, the junction contained 8 bases not matched to a gene. The V gene's germline CDR1 is SNHLY and CDR2 FYNNEI. The CDR3 DNA reads TGTGCCAGCATGAGGGGGCGCGGGTACCAAGAGACCCAGTACTTC. Protein: CASMRGRGYQETQYF.

The V call is TRBV3-1 (or the pseudogene TRBV3-2), the J call TRBJ2-7; TRBD2 aligns across 11 bases. After removal of 3 bases from V and 6 bases from J, the junction contained 1 base not matched to a gene. CDR3 length: 13 amino acids. From germline, CDR1 is LGHDT and CDR2 YNNKEL (reference sequence). The CDR3 DNA is TGTGCCAGCAGCCACCTAGCGGGAGGCGAGCAGTACGTC. Its translation is CASSHLAGGEQYV.

The chain recombines TRBV30 with TRBJ1-6, with D uncertain. Per the germline V gene, CDR1 is GTSNPN and CDR2 is SVGIG (reference sequence). CDR3 length: 15 amino acids. V lost 3 bases, J lost 0 bases, and 9 bases lay in between. CDR3 residues: CAWSGVSSYNSPLHF. Written as DNA, the CDR3 is TGTGCCTGGAGCGGCGTTAGCTCCTATAATTCACCCCTCCACTTT.

This chain joins TRBV18 and TRBJ2-7; TRBD1 agrees at 8 bases. The junction had 3 bases not matched to a gene; V was cut back by 3 bases and J by 2 bases. Germline CDR1 is KGHSH and CDR2 is LQKENI. This CDR3 spans 14 amino acids. This CDR3 is CASSPGQGPYEQYV. The CDR3 DNA reads as TGTGCCAGCTCACCCGGACAGGGACCCTACGAGCAGTACGTC.

V is TRBV24-1 and J is TRBJ1-2; 10 bases match TRBD1. CDR1 KGHDR and CDR2 SFDVKD come from the germline V gene. V lost 7 bases, J lost 6 bases, and 1 base stayed unmatched. The CDR3 has 12 residues. The CDR3 DNA reads as TGTGCCACCAGGGGGACAGGGGATGGCTACACCTTC. It yields the protein CATRGTGDGYTF.

The chain recombines TRBV7-3 with TRBJ1-3; D is possibly TRBD1 (5 bases). The CDR3 has 16 residues. V dropped 2 bases and J dropped 0 bases, with 11 bases sitting between them. Germline CDR1 SGHTA, CDR2 FQGTGA. CDR3 loop: CASSLGARDSGNTIYF. CDR3 nucleotide sequence: TGTGCCAGCAGCTTAGGGGCGCGGGACTCTGGAAACACCATATATTTT.

This clone has more than one count but fewer than ten. This chain connects TRBV5-1 to TRBJ1-1; 7 nucleotides agree with TRBD1. Germline V gene sequence: CDR1 SGHRS, CDR2 YFSETQ. The ends lost 0 bases at V and 1 base at J; junction bases unmatched: 3. The CDR3 runs 15 residues. The CDR3 sequence is CASSLVSGGNTEAFF. CDR3 nucleotides: TGCGCCAGCAGCTTGGTATCAGGGGGGAACACTGAAGCTTTCTTT.

This clone showed up just once. CDR3 sequence reads: CASSRQGGTGELFF. In nucleotides, the CDR3 is TGTGCCAGCAGCCGGCAGGGGGGCACCGGGGAGCTGTTTTTT. The chain couples TRBV3-1 (or the pseudogene TRBV3-2) to TRBJ2-2; D might be TRBD1 (7 bases). Trimming cost V 4 bases and J 4 bases, with 10 bases left between them. The CDR3 loop spans 14 amino acids. Germline-derived CDR1 and CDR2 are LGHDT and YNNKEL (reference sequence).

The chain links TRBV5-1 to TRBJ1-4; perhaps TRBD1 as D (6 bases). CDR3 length equals 15 residues. Germline V gene lookup returns CDR1 SGHRS and CDR2 YFSETQ. Between the trimmed V and J ends, which lost 0 bases and 8 bases, there was a span of 14 bases. The CDR3 nucleotides are TGCGCCAGCAGCTTGGGCGCCAGGGGAGGCGAAAAACTGTTTTTT. It codes for CASSLGARGGEKLFF.

This clone was counted a few times. V is TRBV5-1 and J is TRBJ1-3; no reliable D call. The V end was cut by 6 bases, the J end by 0 bases, with 16 bases between. The CDR3 totals 16 residues. Germline values: CDR1 SGHRS, CDR2 YFSETQ. CDR3 loop: CASTLRDPSSGNTIYF. The CDR3 coding sequence is TGCGCCAGCACCCTCAGAGACCCCAGCTCTGGAAACACCATATATTTT.

CDR3 DNA: TGCAGCGTTCGTAGAAGTCTTAACACTGAAGCTTTCTTT. Its protein product is CSVRRSLNTEAFF. The chain employs TRBV29-1 and TRBJ1-1; the D is unclear. V lost 5 bases, J lost 2 bases, and 12 bases lay in between. CDR3 length: 13 amino acids. CDR1 and CDR2 (germline): SQVTM, ANQGSEA. The full variable domain, with the rest looked up from reference TRBV29-1 and TRBJ1-1, is SAVISQKPSRDICQRGTSLTIQCQVDSQVTMMFWYRQQPGQSLTLIATANQGSEATYESGFVIDKFPISRPNLTFSTLTVSNMSPEDSSIYLCSVRRSLNTEAFFGQGTRLTVV.

This clone came up many times. V gene TRBV5-1 combines with J gene TRBJ2-1; unclear D gene. This CDR3 is 14 amino acids long. V was cut by 1 base and J by 2 bases, with 7 bases left in between. Germline V gives CDR1 SGHRS, CDR2 YFSETQ. The chain's CDR3 is CASSLTVPYNEQFF. Written as DNA, the CDR3 is TGCGCCAGCAGCTTGACGGTCCCCTACAATGAGCAGTTCTTC.

This clone showed up just a few times. The rearrangement joins TRBV7-2 to TRBJ1-1; D is unresolved. CDR1 and CDR2 (germline): SGHTA, FQGNSA. V was clipped by 2 bases and J by 6 bases, with 7 bases between them. The CDR3 has 12 amino acids. CDR3 DNA: TGTGCCAGCAGCTTAATAAGGTCTGAAGCTTTCTTT. It encodes CASSLIRSEAFF. The variable domain in full, with the rest retrieved from reference TRBV7-2 and TRBJ1-1, is GAGVSQSPSNKVTEKGKDVELRCDPISGHTALYWYRQSLGQGLEFLIYFQGNSAPDKSGLPSDRFSAERTGGSVSTLTIQRTQQEDSAVYLCASSLIRSEAFFGQGTRLTVV.

The chain links TRBV19 to TRBJ2-3, with D possibly matching TRBD1 (6 bases). In germline, CDR1 is LNHDA, CDR2 SQIVND (reference sequence). Deletions cut 5 bases from V and 1 base from J, with 13 bases between. The CDR3 totals 15 residues. The CDR3 loop is CASSGDTTRTDTQYF. CDR3 DNA: TGTGCCAGTAGTGGGGACACCACTCGCACAGATACGCAGTATTTT.

The chain joins TRBV18 to TRBJ2-2; D gene ambiguous. Per the germline V gene, CDR1 is KGHSH and CDR2 is LQKENI. V lost 4 bases to trimming and J lost 3 bases, with 9 bases between them. The CDR3 runs to 14 residues. The CDR3 DNA follows: TGTGCCAGCTCACTCCAGTTAGACACCGGGGAGCTGTTTTTT. Amino acid sequence: CASSLQLDTGELFF.

This clone is a singleton in its sample. Within the sample, other DNA sequences also encode this same CDR3. This chain uses TRBV5-4 with TRBJ1-2; 8 nucleotides agree with TRBD1. Germline values: CDR1 SGHNT, CDR2 YYREEE (reference sequence). The length of the CDR3 is 15 residues. After removal of 2 bases from V and 2 bases from J, the junction contained 5 bases not matched to a gene. The CDR3 DNA sequence: TGTGCCAGCAGCTTAGCACAGGGGGTAAACTATGGCTACACCTTC. This translates into CASSLAQGVNYGYTF.

The chain has TRBV7-3 and TRBJ2-3, with D possibly TRBD1 on 6 matching bases. CDR3 size: 16 residues. V lost 5 bases to trimming and J lost 2 bases, with 17 bases between them. Germline V gives CDR1 SGHTA, CDR2 FQGTGA. CDR3 loop: CASSLSTGLPTDTQYF. For the CDR3, the DNA is TGTGCCAGCAGCCTTTCGACAGGCCTACCCACAGATACGCAGTATTTT.

The chain couples TRBV7-2 to TRBJ1-4, with 8 bases lining up with TRBD1. V lost 5 bases, J lost 4 bases, and 3 bases stayed unmatched. Germline V gives CDR1 SGHTA, CDR2 FQGNSA. The CDR3 is made up of 14 amino acids. This CDR3 reads CASSLDRGNEKLFF. The CDR3 region has the DNA TGTGCCAGCAGCCTCGACAGGGGTAATGAAAAACTGTTTTTT. Full variable domain (remainder filled in from reference TRBV7-2 and TRBJ1-4): GAGVSQSPSNKVTEKGKDVELRCDPISGHTALYWYRQSLGQGLEFLIYFQGNSAPDKSGLPSDRFSAERTGGSVSTLTIQRTQQEDSAVYLCASSLDRGNEKLFFGSGTQLSVL.

The chain combines TRBV12-3 or TRBV12-4 with TRBJ1-2; D is unresolved. Trimming cost V 6 bases and J 14 bases, with 19 bases left between them. The CDR3 length is 12 residues. The CDR3 here is CASSNPGTRITF. CDR3 DNA: TGTGCCAGCAGCAATCCAGGCACCCGCATTACCTTC.

V usage is TRBV15 and J usage is TRBJ1-5, with D tentatively TRBD1 (5 bases). Germline V gene lookup returns CDR1 LNHNV and CDR2 YYDKDF (reference sequence). The length of the CDR3 is 15 residues. V gave up 0 bases and J gave up 7 bases, with 13 bases separating them. Here the CDR3 reads CATSRDQQGIQPQHF. In DNA form, the CDR3 reads TGTGCCACCAGCAGAGATCAGCAGGGAATACAGCCCCAGCATTTT.